Listed below are T cell receptor beta chains from one sample, sequenced in a study of T cells in Graves' hyperthyroidism and ophthalmopathy. TCRdb ran MiXCR on the multiplex PCR reads and lists one entry per CDR3 protein. The sample lists 500,000 to 600,000 distinct CDR3 sequences, 46% occurring once. The sequencing input was peripheral blood or thyroid tissue (not recorded which). Receptors originate from an adult woman with Graves' disease, either hyperthyroidism or ophthalmopathy (not recorded which). The CDR3 runs from the conserved cysteine through the conserved F or W. D genes are given only for firm matches. Where a row states a size, it is once, few, many or the class of an expanded clone; other rows omit it.

clone_size,v_call,d_call,j_call,cdr3_nt,cdr3_aa
-,TRBV28,-,TRBJ1-6,TGTGCCAGCGGGCAGGGAAATTCACCCCTCCACTTT,CASGQGNSPLHF
few,TRBV20-1,-,TRBJ1-5,TGCAGTGTACAGCCGAATCAGCCCCAGCATTTT,CSVQPNQPQHF
many,TRBV28,TRBD1,TRBJ1-5,TGTGCCAGCAGTTCCCCGGACAGGTATAGCAATCAGCCCCAGCATTTT,CASSSPDRYSNQPQHF
few,TRBV10-3,TRBD1,TRBJ2-5,TGTGCCATCAGTACAGGGGGCGCTCGGAGGGAGACCCAGTACTTC,CAISTGGARRETQYF
-,TRBV29-1,-,TRBJ1-4,TGCAGCGTTGAAGGGCAGGGTGACTACGAAAAACTGTTTTTT,CSVEGQGDYEKLFF
many,TRBV7-2,-,TRBJ1-4,TGTGCCAGCAGCTCCGGTAGTAAGAGTGAAAAACTGTTTTTT,CASSSGSKSEKLFF
many,TRBV10-3,TRBD2,TRBJ2-7,TGTGCCATCACCCCCGGGACTAGCGTTTACGAGCAGTACTTC,CAITPGTSVYEQYF
-,TRBV15,TRBD1,TRBJ1-5,TGTGCCACCAGCAGGGAAGACAGGGAGCATCAGCCCCAGCATTTT,CATSREDREHQPQHF
many,TRBV19,TRBD2,TRBJ2-7,TGTGCCAGTAGTACCCGGGGCGGGAGCGAGCAGTACTTC,CASSTRGGSEQYF
-,TRBV24-1,-,TRBJ2-2,TGTGCCACCAAAAACAGGAACACCGGGGAGCTGTTTTTT,CATKNRNTGELFF
-,TRBV2,TRBD1,TRBJ1-1,TGTGCCAGCAGTTATGCGACAGGGACTGAAGCTTTCTTT,CASSYATGTEAFF
many,TRBV7-3,-,TRBJ1-1,TGTGCCAGCAGCCCAAGTAGGGGCACTGAAGCTTTCTTT,CASSPSRGTEAFF
few,TRBV28,-,TRBJ1-1,TGTGCCAGCAGTTCGAGGAAGGGGGTTAACACTGAAGCTTTCTTT,CASSSRKGVNTEAFF
-,TRBV2,-,TRBJ1-5,TGTGCCAGCAGTGCCACAACAGGGTTTGCAGGGCAGCCCCAGCATTTT,CASSATTGFAGQPQHF
many,TRBV20-1,-,TRBJ2-2,TGCAGTGCTGACCGGAGGGGTAGTGGCACCGGGGAGCTGTTTTTT,CSADRRGSGTGELFF
many,TRBV6-5,-,TRBJ2-7,TGTGCCAGCAGTTACTCTGTCGGTACCTCCTACGAGCAGTACTTC,CASSYSVGTSYEQYF
many,TRBV29-1,TRBD1,TRBJ1-6,TGCAGCGCCAGACAGGGAAATTCACCCCTCCACTTT,CSARQGNSPLHF
many,TRBV2,-,TRBJ2-7,TGTGCCAGCAGTCGGCAGGGGTTATCCTACGAGCAGTACTTC,CASSRQGLSYEQYF
-,TRBV10-3,TRBD1,TRBJ1-1,TGTGCCACTCTTGACAGGGTGGGCACTGAAGCTTTCTTT,CATLDRVGTEAFF
-,TRBV2,TRBD2,TRBJ2-2,TGTGCCAGCCACGGGAGGGCGAACACCGGGGAGCTGTTTTTT,CASHGRANTGELFF
many,TRBV7-7,-,TRBJ1-3,TGTGCTAGCAGCTTAGATACGGGGGCCACCATATATTTT,CASSLDTGATIYF
few,TRBV7-9,-,TRBJ2-7,TGTGCCAGCAGAACCCTGACTAGGTCTTCCTACGAGCAGTACTTC,CASRTLTRSSYEQYF
-,TRBV29-1,-,TRBJ2-2,TGCAGCGTGGTCTGGGGACACGAGAACACCGGGGAGCTGTTTTTT,CSVVWGHENTGELFF
-,TRBV2,-,TRBJ1-4,TGTGCCAGCAGGGAGGACACGACGGAAAAACTGTTTTTT,CASREDTTEKLFF
many,TRBV19,-,TRBJ1-1,TGTGCCAGTAGTACGACCGGACTTTCGAACACTGAAGCTTTCTTT,CASSTTGLSNTEAFF
few,TRBV28,-,TRBJ1-2,TGTGCCAGCAGTTTAAAGGTCCGCGAGGCCACCTTC,CASSLKVREATF
-,TRBV10-2,-,TRBJ1-5,TGCGCCAGCAGTGAGCCAGGGGCTGGGAATCAGCCCCAGCATTTT,CASSEPGAGNQPQHF
-,TRBV25-1,-,TRBJ2-5,TGTGCCAGCAGCGCTCAAGCCACTAGCCTGGGGGGGACCCAGTACTTC,CASSAQATSLGGTQYF
many,TRBV15,-,TRBJ2-5,TGTGCCACCAGCAGAGATGGCAGCCAAGAGACCCAGTACTTC,CATSRDGSQETQYF
few,TRBV19,-,TRBJ2-7,TGTGCCAGTACCCTGAGCGGAGGCCCCTACGAGCAGTACTTC,CASTLSGGPYEQYF
-,TRBV10-3,-,TRBJ2-2,TGTGCCATCAGTGAGTCGAAACAGGGGAACACCGGGGAGCTGTTTTTT,CAISESKQGNTGELFF
few,TRBV10-3,TRBD1,TRBJ2-5,TGTGCCATCAGCGGTGGACAGGGCGGCGAGACCCAGTACTTC,CAISGGQGGETQYF
-,TRBV2,-,TRBJ2-7,TGTGCCAGCAGTACTAGCACCTACGAGCAGTACTTC,CASSTSTYEQYF
few,TRBV12-3/TRBV12-4,-,TRBJ1-5,TGTGCCAGCAGTTGGGAGGGAAGCAATCAGCCCCAGCATTTT,CASSWEGSNQPQHF
many,TRBV5-1,TRBD1,TRBJ2-5,TGCGCCAGCAGCAAGGGGACAGGGGGCGATTTGAAAGAGACCCAGTACTTC,CASSKGTGGDLKETQYF
few,TRBV15,TRBD1,TRBJ1-1,TGTGCCACCAGCGGCCGGGACAGAGTGATGAACACTGAAGCTTTCTTT,CATSGRDRVMNTEAFF
-,TRBV28,-,TRBJ1-5,TGTGCCAGCAGTGTAACCGGGACAATAGATCAGCCCCAGCATTTT,CASSVTGTIDQPQHF
many,TRBV7-9,-,TRBJ1-2,TGTGCCAGCTCTTCCAACTATGGCTACACCTTC,CASSSNYGYTF
many,TRBV12-3/TRBV12-4,-,TRBJ2-2,TGTGCCAGCAGTACCGACGGGTTCACCGGGGAGCTGTTTTTT,CASSTDGFTGELFF
once,TRBV15,TRBD1,TRBJ1-4,TGTGCCACCAGCAGAGCCCTTGGTAGGGACAGCGAAAAACTGTTTTTT,CATSRALGRDSEKLFF
-,TRBV20-1,TRBD1,TRBJ1-1,TGCAGTGGAGGGGGCGTGGGGAACACTGAAGCTTTCTTT,CSGGGVGNTEAFF
-,TRBV29-1,-,TRBJ1-3,TGCAGCGTTGGGGCTAGCGGGGGGGCCATATATTTT,CSVGASGGAIYF
-,TRBV12-3/TRBV12-4,TRBD2,TRBJ2-2,TGTGCCAGCAGTTTTTCCCTATCTGGCGGGAGGAACACCGGGGAGCTGTTTTTT,CASSFSLSGGRNTGELFF
few,TRBV10-3,-,TRBJ1-4,TGTGCCTCGAATGACAAGACCCTTGAAAAACTGTTTTTT,CASNDKTLEKLFF
few,TRBV27,-,TRBJ2-5,TGTGCCAGCAGTCCTGGGACGGACCAAGAGACCCAGTACTTC,CASSPGTDQETQYF
many,TRBV7-2,-,TRBJ2-2,TGTGCCAGCAGCTTATTACTAGCGGAGCTGTTTTTT,CASSLLLAELFF
-,TRBV29-1,-,TRBJ2-7,TGCAGCGTGATTTCCAGGGGCTACGAGCAGTACTTC,CSVISRGYEQYF